The rows below give T cell receptor beta chains drawn from one sample of a study of cytomegalovirus exposure and HLA in healthy donors. TCRdb's copy holds only in-frame clones and misses some; the assay was immunoSEQ multiplex PCR. The table includes some 110,000 clones, about 70% detected once. Sequencing was carried out using PBMCs. The receptors stem from a boy between 10 and 17 years old in good health and CMV-seronegative. Both conserved end residues are trimmed from each CDR3. Each record gives: V gene, J gene, CDR3 protein.

V: TRBV5-1; J: TRBJ2-5; CDR3: ASSFGQGETQY
V: TRBV7-6; J: TRBJ2-2; CDR3: ASSSQGKGGELF
V: TRBV2; J: TRBJ2-7; CDR3: ASRGDRGIPYEQY
V: TRBV6-5; J: TRBJ2-1; CDR3: ASSYSAGGLYNEQF
V: TRBV12-5; J: TRBJ1-1; CDR3: ASGLGPQTEAF
V: TRBV10-3; J: TRBJ1-1; CDR3: AISEQTGFTEAF
V: TRBV5-1; J: TRBJ2-7; CDR3: ASSWDRTYEQY
V: TRBV30; J: TRBJ2-7; CDR3: AWSVHQFYEQY
V: TRBV7-2; J: TRBJ1-6; CDR3: ASSLFGPHKGDSPLH
V: TRBV4-1; J: TRBJ2-7; CDR3: ASSQATRPHRDRAVRSYEQY
V: TRBV27; J: TRBJ2-7; CDR3: ASSPPPTSGRQY
V: TRBV6-5; J: TRBJ2-7; CDR3: ASSYSGGGSYEQY
V: TRBV4-2; J: TRBJ2-2; CDR3: ASSLAGGPSELF
V: TRBV6-1; J: TRBJ2-7; CDR3: ASSEADTDSYEQY
V: TRBV5-6; J: TRBJ2-3; CDR3: ASSPRVKDTQY
V: TRBV9; J: TRBJ1-4; CDR3: ASSPGAGFGEKLF
V: TRBV5-6; J: TRBJ1-2; CDR3: ASSLTLNYGYT
V: TRBV7-9; J: TRBJ2-3; CDR3: ASDREISSTDTQY
V: TRBV19; J: TRBJ1-2; CDR3: ATLDKTNYGYT
V: TRBV29-1; J: TRBJ1-4; CDR3: SVDGGGVDEKLF
V: TRBV7-9; J: TRBJ2-7; CDR3: ASSPYSGRSYEQY
V: TRBV4-3; J: TRBJ2-3; CDR3: ASSQSFGPSGGPDTQY
V: TRBV10-3; J: TRBJ2-3; CDR3: AIRGTGAEDTQY
V: TRBV29-1; J: TRBJ2-5; CDR3: SVRTGPRETQY
V: TRBV6-6; J: TRBJ2-7; CDR3: ASSSRHEQY
V: TRBV5-6; J: TRBJ1-5; CDR3: ASSPSGYNQPQH
V: TRBV2; J: TRBJ1-5; CDR3: ASSGQSNQPQH
V: TRBV7-2; J: TRBJ1-5; CDR3: ASSLAQGPNQPQH
V: TRBV7-3; J: TRBJ1-2; CDR3: ASSARQGSYT
V: TRBV28; J: TRBJ1-1; CDR3: ASTYPPGTGGSEAF
V: TRBV29-1; J: TRBJ1-1; CDR3: SVSGGREFMNTEAF
V: TRBV5-1; J: TRBJ2-3; CDR3: ASSLAGAGSTDTQY
V: TRBV19; J: TRBJ2-3; CDR3: ASRTFQGGGRDTQY
V: TRBV5-6; J: TRBJ1-2; CDR3: ASSQDYGYT
V: TRBV18; J: TRBJ2-2; CDR3: ASSPAWDSRVAGELF
V: TRBV5-1; J: TRBJ1-1; CDR3: ASSLEGAGLNTEAF
V: TRBV11-3; J: TRBJ1-1; CDR3: ASSLPGAANTEAF
V: TRBV6-6; J: TRBJ2-3; CDR3: ASSSLSGVGTDTQY
V: TRBV7-9; J: TRBJ1-5; CDR3: ASSSGVFNQPQH
V: TRBV28; J: TRBJ2-5; CDR3: ASSPTGQTQY
V: TRBV6-5; J: TRBJ2-5; CDR3: ASSYGAGYPETQY
V: TRBV5-6; J: TRBJ1-2; CDR3: ASSLGENYGYT
V: TRBV9; J: TRBJ1-1; CDR3: ASSVAPVNTEAF
V: TRBV28; J: TRBJ1-3; CDR3: ASRLQGGPGNTIY
V: TRBV6-5; J: TRBJ1-6; CDR3: ASSSESSYNSPLH
V: TRBV19; J: TRBJ2-7; CDR3: ASSIDLAGDEQY
V: TRBV11-2; J: TRBJ2-5; CDR3: ASSLESRHEY
V: TRBV18; J: TRBJ2-7; CDR3: ASSRAWDSSYEQY
V: TRBV14; J: TRBJ2-7; CDR3: ASSQGWSAYEQY
V: TRBV19; J: TRBJ1-1; CDR3: ASSRDRAKNTEAF
V: TRBV30; J: TRBJ2-7; CDR3: AWRVPSGEQY
V: TRBV30; J: TRBJ1-5; CDR3: AWSVSGGRNQPQH
V: TRBV19; J: TRBJ1-4; CDR3: ASSRRETNEKLF
V: TRBV9; J: TRBJ2-7; CDR3: ASSADGGLPFYEQY